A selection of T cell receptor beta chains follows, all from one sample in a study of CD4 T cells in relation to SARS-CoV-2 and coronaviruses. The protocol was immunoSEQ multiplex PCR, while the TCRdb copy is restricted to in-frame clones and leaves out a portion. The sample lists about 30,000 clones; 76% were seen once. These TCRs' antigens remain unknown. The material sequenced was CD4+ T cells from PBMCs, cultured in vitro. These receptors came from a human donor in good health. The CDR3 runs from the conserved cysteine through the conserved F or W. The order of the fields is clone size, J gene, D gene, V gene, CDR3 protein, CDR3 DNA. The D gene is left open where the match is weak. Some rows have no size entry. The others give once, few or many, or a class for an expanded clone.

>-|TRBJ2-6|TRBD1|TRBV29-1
CSVVQGVTGANVLTF
TGCAGCGTTGTACAGGGGGTTACTGGGGCCAACGTCCTGACTTTC
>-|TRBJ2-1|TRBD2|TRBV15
CATSRGYSGRYNEQFF
TGTGCCACCAGCAGAGGTTATAGCGGGCGATACAATGAGCAGTTCTTC
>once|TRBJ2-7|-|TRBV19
CASSIQGGGQGFYEQYF
TGTGCCAGTAGTATACAAGGTGGGGGGCAGGGGTTCTACGAGCAGTACTTC
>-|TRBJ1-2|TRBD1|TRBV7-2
CASSTGQGTSQGYTF
TGTGCCAGCAGCACGGGACAGGGGACTTCGCAAGGCTACACCTTC
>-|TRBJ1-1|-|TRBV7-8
CASSQRQRGTEAFF
TGTGCCAGCAGCCAGCGACAGCGGGGCACTGAAGCTTTCTTT
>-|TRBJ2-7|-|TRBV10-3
CAISDSAYEQYF
TGTGCCATCAGTGATTCGGCTTACGAGCAGTACTTC
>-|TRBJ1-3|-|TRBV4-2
CASSEGRESSGNTIYF
TGTGCCAGCAGCGAGGGGCGGGAATCTTCCGGAAACACCATATATTTT
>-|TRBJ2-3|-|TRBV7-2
CASSLASRGSFWDTQYF
TGTGCCAGCAGCTTAGCGTCCCGGGGGTCGTTCTGGGATACGCAGTATTTT
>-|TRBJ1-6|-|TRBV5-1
CASSLDRSNSPLHF
TGCGCCAGCAGCTTGGACAGGTCCAATTCACCCCTCCACTTT
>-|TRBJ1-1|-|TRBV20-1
CSASPSGSMNTEAFF
TGCAGTGCTAGTCCCTCGGGCAGCATGAACACTGAAGCTTTCTTT
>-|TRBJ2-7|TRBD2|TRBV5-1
CASSLAGTSGYEQYF
TGCGCCAGCAGCTTAGCTGGGACTAGCGGCTACGAGCAGTACTTC
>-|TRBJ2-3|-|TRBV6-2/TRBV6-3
CASSPKARSSTDTQYF
TGTGCCAGCAGTCCAAAGGCACGGTCTAGCACAGATACGCAGTATTTT
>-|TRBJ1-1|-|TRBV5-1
CASSLRRDTEAFF
TGCGCCAGCAGCTTGAGGAGGGACACTGAAGCTTTCTTT
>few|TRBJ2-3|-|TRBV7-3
CASSLRGGRSTDTQYF
TGTGCCAGCAGCTTACGGGGCGGGCGAAGCACAGATACGCAGTATTTT
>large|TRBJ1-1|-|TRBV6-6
CASSVRDGFLAFF
TGTGCCAGCAGTGTCCGGGACGGATTCTTGGCTTTCTTT
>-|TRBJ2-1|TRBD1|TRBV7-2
CASSSGQGARNEQFF
TGTGCCAGCAGCTCCGGCCAGGGGGCGCGCAATGAGCAGTTCTTC
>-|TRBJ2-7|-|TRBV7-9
CASSFGGGNGEQYF
TGTGCCAGCAGCTTTGGTGGTGGTAATGGCGAGCAGTACTTC
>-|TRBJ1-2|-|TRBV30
CAWGPTGINYGYTF
TGTGCCTGGGGCCCGACAGGCATTAACTATGGCTACACCTTC
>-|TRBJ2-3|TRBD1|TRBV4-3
CASSRAGGIDTQYF
TGCGCCAGCAGCCGGGCAGGGGGCATAGATACGCAGTATTTT
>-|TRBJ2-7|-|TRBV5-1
CASAPLGSYEQYF
TGCGCCAGCGCCCCCCTGGGGTCCTACGAGCAGTACTTC
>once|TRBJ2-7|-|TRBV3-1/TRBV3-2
CASSQDTVRFFEQYF
TGTGCCAGCAGCCAAGACACGGTCCGTTTTTTCGAGCAGTACTTC
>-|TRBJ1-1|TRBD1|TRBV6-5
CASSQPGQGLAEAFF
TGTGCCAGCAGTCAACCGGGACAGGGATTGGCTGAAGCTTTCTTT
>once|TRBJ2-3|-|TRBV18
CASSPWDTQYF
TGTGCCAGCTCACCGTGGGATACGCAGTATTTT
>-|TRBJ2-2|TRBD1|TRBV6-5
CASSFGTGNTGELFF
TGTGCCAGCAGCTTTGGGACAGGGAACACCGGGGAGCTGTTTTTT
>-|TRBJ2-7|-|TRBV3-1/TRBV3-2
CASSPGPGSYEQYF
TGTGCCAGCAGCCCAGGCCCAGGGTCCTACGAGCAGTACTTC
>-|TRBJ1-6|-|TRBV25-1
CASSARGGQRGSPLHF
TGTGCCAGCAGTGCAAGGGGTGGACAGAGGGGATCACCCCTCCACTTT
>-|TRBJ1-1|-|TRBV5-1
CASSLAGPPDTEAFF
TGCGCCAGCAGCTTGGCGGGGCCTCCAGACACTGAAGCTTTCTTT
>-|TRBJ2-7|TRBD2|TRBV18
CASSPGGGEQYF
TGTGCCAGCTCACCAGGGGGGGGCGAGCAGTACTTC
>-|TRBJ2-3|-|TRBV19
CASSIVGVETDTQYF
TGTGCCAGTAGTATAGTAGGGGTTGAGACAGATACGCAGTATTTT
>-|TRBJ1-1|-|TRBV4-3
CASSQDGTNTEAFF
TGCGCCAGCAGCCAGGACGGGACGAACACTGAAGCTTTCTTT
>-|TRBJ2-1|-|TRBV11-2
CASSFRLDNEQFF
TGTGCCAGCAGCTTTAGGCTCGACAATGAGCAGTTCTTC
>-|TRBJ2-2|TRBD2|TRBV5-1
CASSIVTSGGNTGELFF
TGCGCCAGCAGCATAGTCACTAGCGGGGGGAACACCGGGGAGCTGTTTTTT
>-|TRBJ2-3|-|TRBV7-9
CASSLDHRADTQYF
TGTGCCAGCAGCTTAGACCACAGGGCGGATACGCAGTATTTT
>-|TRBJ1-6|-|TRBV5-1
CASSLEGSSNNSPLHF
TGCGCCAGCAGCTTAGAGGGATCCTCGAATAATTCACCCCTCCACTTT
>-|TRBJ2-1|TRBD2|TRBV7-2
CASSLVSSGGARNEQFF
TGTGCCAGCAGCTTAGTTTCCAGCGGGGGGGCCAGGAATGAGCAGTTCTTC
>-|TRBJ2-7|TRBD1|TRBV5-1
CASSLGGRGQIREQYF
TGCGCCAGCAGCTTGGGGGGCAGGGGGCAGATTCGGGAGCAGTACTTC
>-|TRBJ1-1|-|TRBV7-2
CASSSPGGLNTEAFF
TGTGCCAGCAGCTCCCCGGGCGGACTGAACACTGAAGCTTTCTTT
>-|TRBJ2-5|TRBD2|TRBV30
CAWSRGGEGAQYF
TGTGCCTGGAGTCGCGGGGGGGAAGGGGCCCAGTACTTC
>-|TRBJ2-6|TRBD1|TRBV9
CASSEGQGVLTF
TGTGCCAGCAGCGAGGGACAGGGGGTTCTGACTTTC
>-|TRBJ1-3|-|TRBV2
CASSRTAVSGNTIYF
TGTGCCAGCAGCCGGACAGCTGTCTCTGGAAACACCATATATTTT
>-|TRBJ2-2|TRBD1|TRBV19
CASSMGQGITGELFF
TGTGCCAGTAGTATGGGACAGGGGATCACCGGGGAGCTGTTTTTT
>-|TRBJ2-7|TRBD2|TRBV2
CASRTSGGSNYEQYF
TGTGCCAGCAGGACCAGCGGGGGCTCCAACTACGAGCAGTACTTC
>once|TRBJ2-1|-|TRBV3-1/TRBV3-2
CASSQGYEYNEQFF
TGTGCCAGCAGCCAAGGCTATGAATACAATGAGCAGTTCTTC
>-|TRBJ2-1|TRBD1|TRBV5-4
CASSGPGTGISNEQFF
TGTGCCAGCAGCGGCCCCGGGACAGGGATTAGTAATGAGCAGTTCTTC
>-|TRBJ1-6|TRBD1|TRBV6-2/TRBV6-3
CASRPAPGQGPSSYNSPLHF
TGTGCCAGCAGGCCTGCTCCGGGACAGGGGCCAAGCTCCTATAATTCACCCCTCCACTTT
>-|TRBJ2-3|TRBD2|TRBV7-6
CASSSGLATQYF
TGTGCCAGCAGCTCCGGACTAGCTACGCAGTATTTT
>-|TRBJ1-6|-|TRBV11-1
CASSNGRSPLHF
TGTGCCAGCAGCAACGGGCGGTCACCCCTCCACTTT
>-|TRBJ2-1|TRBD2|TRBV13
CASSLLTYRLAASEQFF
TGTGCCAGCAGCCTCCTGACGTATAGGCTAGCGGCCTCTGAGCAGTTCTTC
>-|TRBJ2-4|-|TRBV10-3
CAISEPGFEAGAKNIQYF
TGTGCCATCAGTGAGCCCGGTTTTGAAGCAGGGGCCAAAAACATTCAGTACTTC
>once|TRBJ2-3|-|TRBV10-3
CASRGEATDTQYF
TGTGCCTCAAGAGGGGAAGCCACAGATACGCAGTATTTT
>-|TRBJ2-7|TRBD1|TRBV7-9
CASSPRTGDEQYF
TGTGCCAGCAGCCCGAGGACAGGGGACGAGCAGTACTTC
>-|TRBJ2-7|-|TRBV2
CASTTGPNVHEQYF
TGTGCCAGTACAACCGGGCCGAACGTCCACGAGCAGTACTTC
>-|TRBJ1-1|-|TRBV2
CASTLDPAGLAFF
TGTGCCAGCACGCTGGATCCAGCCGGGTTGGCTTTCTTT
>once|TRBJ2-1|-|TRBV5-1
CASSLGTPWNEQFF
TGCGCCAGCAGCCTCGGGACACCATGGAATGAGCAGTTCTTC
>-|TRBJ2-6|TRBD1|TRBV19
CASSGGDRFSSGANVLTF
TGTGCCAGTAGTGGCGGGGACAGGTTCTCCTCTGGGGCCAACGTCCTGACTTTC